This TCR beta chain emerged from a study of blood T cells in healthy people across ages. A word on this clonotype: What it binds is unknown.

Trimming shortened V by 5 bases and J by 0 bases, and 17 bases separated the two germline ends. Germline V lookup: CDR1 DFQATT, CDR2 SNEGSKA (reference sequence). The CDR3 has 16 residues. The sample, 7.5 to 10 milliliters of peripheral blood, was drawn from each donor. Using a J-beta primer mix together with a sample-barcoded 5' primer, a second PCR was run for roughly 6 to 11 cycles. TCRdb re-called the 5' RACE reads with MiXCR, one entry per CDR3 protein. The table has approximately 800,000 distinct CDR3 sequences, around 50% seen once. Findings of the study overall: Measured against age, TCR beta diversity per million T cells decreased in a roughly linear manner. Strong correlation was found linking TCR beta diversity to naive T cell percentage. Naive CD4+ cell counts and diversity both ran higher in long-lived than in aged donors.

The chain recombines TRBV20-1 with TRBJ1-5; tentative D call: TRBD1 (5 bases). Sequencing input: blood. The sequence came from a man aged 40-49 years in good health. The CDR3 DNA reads TGCAGTGCTTCCGGGACCGCTATGTATAGCAATCAGCCCCAGCATTTT. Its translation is CSASGTAMYSNQPQHF.